Listed here are 29 T cell receptor beta chains from one sample, sequenced in a study of blood T cell repertoires in COVID-19. Libraries were prepared by immunoSEQ multiplex PCR; TCRdb keeps only in-frame clonotypes and omits some of them. Found here are over 120,000 clones, 87% of them singletons; the top ten hold 8.6%. Sequencing was performed on peripheral blood. Receptor source: a woman aged 50 to 60 with active or convalescent COVID-19.

The chain combines TRBV1 with TRBJ1-2; the D call of TRBD1 is as the table states it, not checked on the DNA. TRBV1 is a pseudogene. The CDR3 spans 14 residues. The CDR3 reads CTSTSDILFYGYTF. In nucleotides, the CDR3 is TGCACCAGCACCTCGGACATCCTGTTCTATGGCTACACCTTC.

V gene TRBV7-2 combines with J gene TRBJ1-5; a possible D gene is TRBD1 (6 bases). V shed 3 bases and J shed 4 bases, with 13 bases lying between them. The CDR3 has 15 amino acids. Germline lookup yields CDR1 SGHTA and CDR2 FQGNSA. The CDR3, as DNA: TGTGCCAGCAGCTTGGGACACCAAGGGAATCAGCCCCAGCATTTT. Translated, it gives CASSLGHQGNQPQHF.

The rearrangement uses TRBV30 and TRBJ1-5; maybe TRBD1 (6 bases). Germline assignment: CDR1 GTSNPN and CDR2 SVGIG (reference sequence). This CDR3 comprises 16 residues. V dropped 2 bases and J dropped 0 bases, with 14 bases sitting between them. This CDR3 reads CAWSTPGAYSNQPQHF. The CDR3 nucleotides are TGTGCCTGGAGTACTCCAGGGGCGTATAGCAATCAGCCCCAGCATTTT.

This clone has a single count. The chain links TRBV5-4 to TRBJ1-5, with 9 bases identical to TRBD1. This CDR3 contains 14 residues. The J segment lost 4 bases and the V segment lost 4 bases, leaving 3 bases of the junction unmatched. The germline CDR1 and CDR2 sequences are SGHNT and YYREEE (reference sequence). The CDR3 loop reads CASSVGTGNQPQHF. Written as DNA, the CDR3 is TGTGCCAGCAGCGTAGGGACAGGGAATCAGCCCCAGCATTTT.

The count of this clone is one. The J gene is TRBJ2-3, the V gene TRBV29-1, with D perhaps matching TRBD2 (6 bases). This CDR3 contains 14 residues. Germline V gene data show CDR1 as SQVTM and CDR2 as ANQGSEA. The V and J ends lost 8 bases and 6 bases respectively, with 21 bases between them. Here the CDR3 reads CSTDGGAEGDTQYF. CDR3 nucleotides: TGCAGCACAGACGGAGGGGCAGAGGGGGATACGCAGTATTTT.

CDR3 coding DNA: TGTGCCTGGAGTGTAGATGGGGCACGCTTGGGTTCACCCCTCCACTTT. Translating gives CAWSVDGARLGSPLHF. The rearrangement joins TRBV30 to TRBJ1-6, with D maybe TRBD1 (5 bases). CDR1 GTSNPN and CDR2 SVGIG come from the germline V gene (reference sequence). V was trimmed by 0 bases and J by 9 bases, leaving 18 bases between them. This CDR3 spans 16 amino acids.

The V and J genes are TRBV6-1 and TRBJ2-2; possibly TRBD2 for D (6 bases). The germline V and J ends were trimmed by 3 bases and 4 bases, with 24 bases remaining between them. The germline gives CDR1 MNHNS, CDR2 SASEGT. This CDR3 contains 19 residues. The CDR3 loop reads CASSDVLTVNGGVTGELFF. The CDR3 DNA reads as TGTGCCAGCAGTGATGTGCTTACGGTTAACGGGGGAGTCACCGGGGAGCTGTTTTTT.

This chain connects TRBV7-9 to TRBJ1-3; 9 bases map to TRBD1. Looked up from germline, CDR1 is SEHNR and CDR2 is FQNEAQ (reference sequence). Losses at the gene ends were 5 bases for V and 7 bases for J; bases not matched to a gene: 9. This CDR3 is built from 15 residues. The CDR3 coding sequence is TGTGCCAGCAGCCCCGGTACAGGGGGCTGGAACACCATATATTTT. It codes for CASSPGTGGWNTIYF. Supplemented by reference TRBV7-9 and TRBJ1-3, the full variable domain reads DTGVSQNPRHKITKRGQNVTFRCDPISEHNRLYWYRQTLGQGPEFLTYFQNEAQLEKSRLLSDRFSAERPKGSFSTLEIQRTEQGDSAMYLCASSPGTGGWNTIYFGEGSWLTVV.

The chain links TRBV27 to TRBJ1-3; D is unclear. The CDR3 is 16 residues long. Germline CDR1 and CDR2: MNHEY and SMNVEV (reference sequence). Between the trimmed V and J ends, which lost 3 bases and 0 bases, there was a span of 12 bases. This CDR3 reads CASSLIGPSSGNTIYF. The CDR3 DNA reads as TGTGCCAGCAGTTTGATCGGTCCGAGCTCTGGAAACACCATATATTTT.

The rearrangement links TRBV30 to TRBJ1-2; possibly TRBD1 for D (5 bases). The CDR3 consists of 11 residues. Germline-derived CDR1 and CDR2 are GTSNPN and SVGIG (reference sequence). CDR3 sequence: CAAGIYYGYTF. The CDR3 region has the DNA TGTGCGGCAGGGATTTACTATGGCTACACCTTC.

The chain joins TRBV20-1 to TRBJ2-7; TRBD2 matches at 11 bases. This CDR3 is built from 14 residues. J was trimmed by 3 bases and V by 3 bases; bases with no gene match: 4. Germline values: CDR1 DFQATT, CDR2 SNEGSKA (reference sequence). DNA for the CDR3: TGCAGTGCTAGTCCGGGACTAGCGGACTACGAGCAGTACTTC. Translating it yields CSASPGLADYEQYF.

This clone was seen just once. The J gene is TRBJ2-4, the V gene TRBV4-1; a weak D match, TRBD2 (6 bases). The CDR3 is 15 amino acids. V was trimmed by 1 base and J by 0 bases, leaving 7 bases between them. In germline, CDR1 is MGHRA, CDR2 YSYEKL. This chain's CDR3 is CASSQGGLAKNIQYF. As DNA, the CDR3 is TGCGCCAGCAGCCAAGGGGGACTAGCCAAAAACATTCAGTACTTC.

The V gene is TRBV7-9, the J gene TRBJ2-3; TRBD2 might be the D (6 bases). V lost 4 bases and J 2 bases, leaving 13 bases between the germline ends. The CDR3 is made up of 15 amino acids. CDR1 and CDR2 (germline): SEHNR, FQNEAQ (reference sequence). The CDR3: CASSYRSGITDTQYF. The CDR3 bases are TGTGCCAGCAGCTATCGTAGCGGAATCACAGATACGCAGTATTTT.

J is TRBJ1-2 and V is TRBV4-1; 8 nucleotides match TRBD1. CDR1 MGHRA and CDR2 YSYEKL come from the germline V gene. V trimming: 0 bases; J trimming: 1 base; junction bases outside the gene matches: 13. CDR3 length: 19 amino acids. The CDR3 coding sequence is TGCGCCAGCAGCCAAGATCTTTACAGGGGGGTGTCGGGTAACTATGGCTACACCTTC. Translated, it gives CASSQDLYRGVSGNYGYTF.

The V and J genes are TRBV19 and TRBJ2-3; weak D call: TRBD2 (5 bases). The CDR3 contains 17 residues. Trimming took 5 bases from V and 7 from J, leaving 25 bases between them. Germline V CDR1 and CDR2: LNHDA, SQIVND (reference sequence). CDR3 bases: TGTGCCAGTAGTCTTCCCCTCGGCGAGGGCACGGGGAATACGCAGTATTTT. Translation gives CASSLPLGEGTGNTQYF. Combining the CDR3 with reference TRBV19 and TRBJ2-3 gives the whole variable domain DGGITQSPKYLFRKEGQNVTLSCEQNLNHDAMYWYRQDPGQGLRLIYYSQIVNDFQKGDIAEGYSVSREKKESFPLTVTSAQKNPTAFYLCASSLPLGEGTGNTQYFGPGTRLTVL.

This chain links TRBV28 with TRBJ2-3; 8 bases map to TRBD2. V gave up 8 bases and J gave up 3 bases; unmatched junction bases: 7. The V gene's germline CDR1 is MDHEN and CDR2 SYDVKM. The CDR3 spans 14 residues. The CDR3 sequence: CASVPGGRTDTQYF. The CDR3 nucleotides read TGTGCCAGCGTCCCGGGAGGGAGAACAGATACGCAGTATTTT.

This chain links TRBV30 with TRBJ2-3; D is unresolved. V lost 2 bases, J lost 3 bases, and 6 bases lay in between. From germline, CDR1 is GTSNPN and CDR2 SVGIG (reference sequence). The CDR3 spans 12 residues. This CDR3 reads CAWSPITDTQYF. CDR3 nucleotides: TGTGCCTGGAGTCCTATTACAGATACGCAGTATTTT.

On this clone: Other nucleotide sequences in the sample specify the same CDR3. J is TRBJ1-1 and V is TRBV29-1; perhaps TRBD1 as D (6 bases). The CDR3 runs 12 residues. CDR1 and CDR2 (germline): SQVTM, ANQGSEA. Trimming took off 3 bases at V and 3 bases at J, with 8 bases between the two ends. CDR3 in amino acids: CSVDRGYTEAFF. DNA of the CDR3: TGCAGCGTTGACAGGGGATACACTGAAGCTTTCTTT.

This clone has only a few counts. The chain is built from TRBV27 and TRBJ1-2; 8 positions match TRBD1. The trim removed 0 bases at V and 5 bases at J, leaving 11 bases unmatched. This CDR3 has 17 amino acids. Per germline, CDR1 MNHEY and CDR2 SMNVEV (reference sequence). DNA of the CDR3: TGTGCCAGCAGTTTATCTGGGCAGGGGGCAGTTCGGTATGGCTACACCTTC. Encoded protein: CASSLSGQGAVRYGYTF.

This clone appeared a few times. The chain joins TRBV16 to TRBJ1-1; D is ambiguous. V was pared by 0 bases and J by 0 bases, with 8 bases between. Germline V gene lookup returns CDR1 KGHSY and CDR2 FQNENV. This CDR3 comprises 15 residues. CDR3 nucleotides: TGTGCCAGCAGCCAATCGGCCGGGATGAACACTGAAGCTTTCTTT. Amino acid sequence: CASSQSAGMNTEAFF. The whole variable domain, remainder taken from reference TRBV16 and TRBJ1-1, is GEEVAQTPKHLVRGEGQKAKLYCAPIKGHSYVFWYQQVLKNEFKFLISFQNENVFDETGMPKERFSAKCLPNSPCSLEIQATKLEDSAVYFCASSQSAGMNTEAFFGQGTRLTVV.

This chain joins TRBV5-1 and TRBJ2-3; D uncertain. V lost 0 bases, J lost 4 bases, and 9 bases lay in between. CDR1 SGHRS and CDR2 YFSETQ come from the germline V gene. The length of the CDR3 is 14 residues. The CDR3, as DNA: TGCGCCAGCAGCTTGGATGCTTACTCAGATACGCAGTATTTT. Translated, it gives CASSLDAYSDTQYF.

J is TRBJ2-7 and V is TRBV7-6; 10 bases line up with TRBD1. Germline lookup yields CDR1 SGHVS and CDR2 FNYEAQ. Trimming took 5 bases from V and 6 from J; bases not matched to a gene: 10. The CDR3 covers 15 residues. In DNA form, the CDR3 reads TGTGCCAGCAGCCTTAGGACAGGGGGGGTTGGCGAGCAGTACTTC. As protein: CASSLRTGGVGEQYF.

The V and J genes are TRBV29-1 and TRBJ1-2, with D perhaps TRBD1 (6 bases). From germline, CDR1 is SQVTM and CDR2 ANQGSEA. Trimming shortened V by 4 bases and J by 2 bases, and 11 bases separated the two germline ends. CDR3 size: 13 residues. Written as DNA, the CDR3 is TGCAGCGTTGTTGGGGGCCAGAACTATGGCTACACCTTC. This codes for CSVVGGQNYGYTF.

This clone was seen once. In DNA, the CDR3 is TGTGCCAGCTCAGCCACTGACGGGAGAACCGGGGAGCTGTTTTTT. Encoded protein: CASSATDGRTGELFF. The chain joins TRBV18 to TRBJ2-2; D possibly corresponds to TRBD2 (6 bases). Germline CDR1 is KGHSH and CDR2 is LQKENI. CDR3 length equals 15 residues. V lost 5 bases and J 5 bases, leaving 15 bases between the germline ends. Variable domain in full (rest from reference TRBV18 and TRBJ2-2): NAGVMQNPRHLVRRRGQEARLRCSPMKGHSHVYWYRQLPEEGLKFMVYLQKENIIDESGMPKERFSAEFPKEGPSILRIQQVVRGDSAAYFCASSATDGRTGELFFGEGSRLTVL.

The chain uses TRBV7-6 and TRBJ2-1; D perhaps matches TRBD2 (6 bases). Germline V CDR1 and CDR2: SGHVS, FNYEAQ. This CDR3 spans 14 amino acids. V lost 1 base to trimming and J lost 9 bases, with 13 bases between them. The CDR3 nucleotides are TGTGCCAGCAGCTTAGATACTAGCTGGGTTGAGCAGTTCTTC. Encoded protein: CASSLDTSWVEQFF.

J is TRBJ2-3 and V is TRBV15, with no clear D. The CDR3 is 14 amino acids. Germline V gene data show CDR1 as LNHNV and CDR2 as YYDKDF (reference sequence). Trimming left V 5 bases short and J 4 bases short, with 13 bases between. CDR3 DNA sequence: TGTGCCACCAGCTCCGAGGATTTGCCAGATACGCAGTATTTT. It translates to CATSSEDLPDTQYF.

This chain connects TRBV11-2 to TRBJ1-1, with 7 bases matching TRBD1. Germline CDR1 and CDR2: SGHAT and FQNNGV. This CDR3 is built from 15 residues. Trimming took 4 bases from V and 1 from J; bases not matched to a gene: 6. In DNA, the CDR3 is TGTGCCAGCAGCTACTCCGGGACAGAGAACACTGAAGCTTTCTTT. Protein sequence: CASSYSGTENTEAFF. The entire variable domain, with the rest obtained from reference TRBV11-2 and TRBJ1-1, is as follows: EAGVAQSPRYKIIEKRQSVAFWCNPISGHATLYWYQQILGQGPKLLIQFQNNGVVDDSQLPKDRFSAERLKGVDSTLKIQPAKLEDSAVYLCASSYSGTENTEAFFGQGTRLTVV.

This clone has a handful of counts. The gene calls are TRBV7-2 and TRBJ1-1; no firm D call. V dropped 2 bases and J dropped 0 bases, with 4 bases sitting between them. The germline gives CDR1 SGHTA, CDR2 FQGNSA. The CDR3 has 13 residues. The CDR3 DNA is TGTGCCAGCAGCTTATCAGTGAACACTGAAGCTTTCTTT. This sequence encodes CASSLSVNTEAFF.

The gene calls are TRBV7-2 and TRBJ2-7; D unresolved. V lost 5 bases and J 1 base, leaving 15 bases between the germline ends. CDR1 is SGHTA and CDR2 is FQGNSA in the germline V gene. The CDR3 has 15 residues. CDR3 amino acids: CASSLSGSLSYEQYF. The CDR3 DNA sequence: TGTGCCAGCAGCCTCTCCGGGTCATTATCCTACGAGCAGTACTTC.